These 15 T cell receptor beta chains came from one sample sequenced in a study of shared clonotypes between healthy human individuals. The table came from immunoSEQ multiplex PCR; TCRdb's copy has only in-frame clones and leaves some out. The data hold roughly 2.4 million clones, with approximately 95% observed a single time. The sequenced sample was naive CD4+ T cells sorted from blood. The subset: CD45RA+ positively selected. Receptor source: a man in his late teens or twenties in good health.

This rearrangement joins TRBV27 to TRBJ2-7; a weak D match, TRBD2 (6 bases). The ends were cut back, 0 bases at V and 3 bases at J, with 18 bases in the middle. There are 17 residues in the CDR3. Germline CDR1 is MNHEY and CDR2 is SMNVEV (reference sequence). In DNA, the CDR3 is TGTGCCAGCAGTTTATCCCCCCCTAGCGCGACCTTCTACGAGCAGTACTTC. It specifies CASSLSPPSATFYEQYF.

V gene TRBV9 combines with J gene TRBJ1-4, with D hard to call. V was cut by 4 bases and J by 0 bases, with 10 bases left in between. The CDR3 spans 15 residues. CDR1 is SGDLS, CDR2 YYNGEE, per germline. The CDR3 protein is CASSLGDSTNEKLFF. CDR3 sequence (DNA): TGTGCCAGCAGCCTGGGTGATTCAACTAATGAAAAACTGTTTTTT. The whole variable domain, filled in from reference TRBV9 and TRBJ1-4, reads DSGVTQTPKHLITATGQRVTLRCSPRSGDLSVYWYQQSLDQGLQFLIQYYNGEERAKGNILERFSAQQFPDLHSELNLSSLELGDSALYFCASSLGDSTNEKLFFGSGTQLSVL.

V and J are TRBV5-1 and TRBJ1-2; 7 nucleotides agree with TRBD1. The V and J ends lost 4 bases and 0 bases, in that order; junction bases with no gene match: 9. CDR1 and CDR2 (germline): SGHRS, YFSETQ. The CDR3 extends over 16 amino acids. The CDR3: CASSPTGQPANYGYTF. The CDR3 DNA reads as TGCGCCAGCAGCCCGACAGGGCAGCCAGCTAACTATGGCTACACCTTC.

In its sample, this clone was seen once. The rearrangement links TRBV5-1 to TRBJ1-6; a possible D gene is TRBD1 (6 bases). The V end was cut by 1 base, the J end by 6 bases, with 8 bases between. Germline CDR1 SGHRS, CDR2 YFSETQ. The CDR3 is 14 residues long. This CDR3 is CASSLLDSNSPLHF. The DNA of the CDR3 is TGCGCCAGCAGCTTGTTGGACAGTAATTCACCCCTCCACTTT.

V is TRBV29-1 and J is TRBJ1-2; 8 bases align to TRBD1. CDR1 and CDR2 from the germline V gene are SQVTM and ANQGSEA. With 1 base clipped from V and 5 bases from J, the junction kept 3 bases outside the gene matches. The CDR3 spans 13 residues. CDR3 sequence (DNA): TGCAGCGTTGAAGGGGACAGGCATTATGGCTACACCTTC. Its protein is CSVEGDRHYGYTF.

The J gene is TRBJ1-1, the V gene TRBV6-4, with 8 bases aligning to TRBD1. The germline V gene encodes CDR1 MRHNA and CDR2 SNTAGT. The trim removed 5 bases at V and 4 bases at J, leaving 3 bases unmatched. CDR3 size: 13 residues. This CDR3 is CASSQGAGTEAFF. The CDR3 nucleotides read TGTGCCAGCAGTCAGGGGGCCGGCACTGAAGCTTTCTTT.

In the case of this clone: The sample carries other DNA sequences with the same CDR3. The CDR3 spells CAISDGGNYGYTF. The CDR3, as DNA: TGTGCCATCAGTGACGGGGGTAACTATGGCTACACCTTC. The chain links TRBV10-3 to TRBJ1-2, with D perhaps matching TRBD1 (5 bases). The germline gives CDR1 ENHRY, CDR2 SYGVKD. Trimming cost V 3 bases and J 1 base, with 6 bases left between them. The CDR3 extends over 13 amino acids.

The chain employs TRBV7-9 and TRBJ1-2; the match to TRBD1 covers 9 bases. Germline V lookup: CDR1 SEHNR, CDR2 FQNEAQ (reference sequence). CDR3 length: 15 amino acids. Trimming at V came to 1 base and at J to 5 bases, leaving 5 bases not matched to a gene. The CDR3 bases are TGTGCCAGCAGCTTAGACGGGACAGGGATTTATGGCTACACCTTC. Translation gives CASSLDGTGIYGYTF.

The chain joins TRBV6-5 to TRBJ2-5, with no clear D. Germline V gene sequence: CDR1 MNHEY, CDR2 SVGAGI. This CDR3 has 11 amino acids. V gave up 2 bases and J gave up 7 bases, with 5 bases separating them. CDR3 nucleotides: TGTGCCAGCAGTTACCCCCCGACCCAGTACTTC. This translates into CASSYPPTQYF.

The chain combines TRBV29-1 with TRBJ2-3; TRBD2 is a possible D gene (5 bases). V was clipped by 6 bases and J by 3 bases, with 16 bases between them. Germline values: CDR1 SQVTM, CDR2 ANQGSEA. The CDR3 spans 14 residues. The CDR3 DNA follows: TGCAGCGTCGGAGGACGCCTCCGAACAGATACGCAGTATTTT. The encoded protein is CSVGGRLRTDTQYF.

The rearrangement uses TRBV18 and TRBJ1-6; D is unresolved. V was pared by 3 bases and J by 11 bases, with 17 bases between. Germline V lookup: CDR1 KGHSH, CDR2 LQKENI. The CDR3 has 15 amino acids. This CDR3 is CASSPSTPGVTPLHF. For the CDR3, the DNA is TGTGCCAGCTCACCGAGCACCCCTGGGGTTACACCCCTCCACTTT.

In nucleotides, the CDR3 is TGTGCCAGCAGCTTGGCCAGGGTGGACTCTGGAAACACCATATATTTT. Translating it yields CASSLARVDSGNTIYF. This rearrangement joins TRBV5-8 to TRBJ1-3; D perhaps matches TRBD1 (5 bases). Trimming took 0 bases from V and 0 from J, leaving 10 bases between them. CDR1 is SGHTS, CDR2 YDEGEE, per germline. This CDR3 has 16 residues.

V and J are TRBV18 and TRBJ1-2; TRBD1 agrees at 7 bases. V gave up 2 bases and J gave up 6 bases; unmatched junction bases: 6. The CDR3 length is 14 residues. From germline, CDR1 is KGHSH and CDR2 LQKENI. In nucleotides, the CDR3 is TGTGCCAGCTCACCAAGACAGGGTTCGGATGGCTACACCTTC. Its protein is CASSPRQGSDGYTF.

The V and J genes are TRBV10-3 and TRBJ1-2, with no clear D. This CDR3 has 15 amino acids. Germline V lookup: CDR1 ENHRY, CDR2 SYGVKD. V shed 2 bases and J shed 3 bases, with 13 bases lying between them. The chain's CDR3 is CAISEGLGGHYGYTF. The CDR3 DNA follows: TGTGCCATCAGTGAGGGCCTCGGTGGCCACTATGGCTACACCTTC.

This chain uses TRBV7-2 with TRBJ2-2; unclear D gene. Trimming left V 5 bases short and J 8 bases short, with 15 bases between. Per germline, CDR1 SGHTA and CDR2 FQGNSA. The CDR3 is 14 amino acids. The CDR3 nucleotides read TGTGCCAGCAGCACAGAAAGATGGGCGGGGGAGCTGTTTTTT. Protein sequence: CASSTERWAGELFF.